The 2 T cell receptor beta chains presented below share a single source sample, sequenced in a study of response to subunit inactivated influenza vaccine. TCRdb fed the RT-PCR reads into MiXCR, producing one record per CDR3 protein. The sample includes about 700,000 distinct CDR3 sequences, about 14% of them seen just once. This specimen was PBMCs from blood, taken approximately 15 days before vaccination. These receptors were collected from a man aged 50 or older who received an inactivated influenza vaccine.

V is TRBV29-1 and J is TRBJ2-2; TRBD1 matches at 7 bases. Trimming removed 2 bases from V and 1 base from J; junction bases left unmatched: 7. Germline CDR1 is SQVTM and CDR2 is ANQGSEA. This CDR3 spans 16 amino acids. The chain's CDR3 is CSVELRNRGNTGELFF. CDR3 DNA: TGCAGCGTTGAACTCCGCAACAGGGGGAACACCGGGGAGCTGTTTTTT.

This chain links TRBV10-3 with TRBJ2-3, with 10 bases fitting TRBD2. The length of the CDR3 is 15 residues. Germline V gene lookup returns CDR1 ENHRY and CDR2 SYGVKD. V lost 3 bases, J lost 9 bases, and 9 bases stayed unmatched. This CDR3 is CAISDSKRGGLTQYF. CDR3 sequence (DNA): TGTGCCATCAGTGATTCGAAGCGGGGGGGCTTAACGCAGTATTTT.